This is a list of T cell receptor beta chains from one sample in a study of T cells in Graves' hyperthyroidism and ophthalmopathy. TCRdb recomputed calls from the multiplex PCR reads with MiXCR, one row per CDR3 protein. The data show about 840,000 distinct CDR3 sequences, 38% seen once. The specimen was blood. These receptors came from a man younger than 35 with Graves' hyperthyroidism. CDR3s include the opening cysteine and the closing phenylalanine or tryptophan. A D gene is named only where the DNA matches it firmly. Some rows have no size entry. The others give once, few or many, or a class for an expanded clone.

abundance	j_gene	v_gene	d_gene	CDR3aa	CDR3nt
NA	TRBJ2-7	TRBV29-1	NA	CSSLDGTGYEQYF	TGCAGCAGCCTGGACGGGACGGGCTACGAGCAGTACTTC
NA	TRBJ1-3	TRBV10-3	NA	CAIRSGTGNTIYF	TGTGCCATCCGATCTGGGACGGGGAACACCATATATTTT
NA	TRBJ1-1	TRBV29-1	NA	CSVEAPDASSMQGGINTEAFF	TGCAGCGTTGAAGCGCCTGATGCCAGTAGTATGCAGGGTGGGATCAACACTGAAGCTTTCTTT
NA	TRBJ1-2	TRBV6-5	NA	CASSYSVLASNYGYTF	TGTGCCAGCAGTTACTCGGTCCTGGCGTCTAACTATGGCTACACCTTC
many	TRBJ2-7	TRBV7-9	NA	CASSPGTWQAEQYF	TGTGCCAGCAGCCCTGGAACTTGGCAGGCGGAGCAGTACTTC
few	TRBJ2-5	TRBV10-3	NA	CAISPSQGETQYF	TGTGCCATCTCCCCCTCCCAAGGAGAGACCCAGTACTTC
many	TRBJ2-7	TRBV7-9	TRBD1	CASSEVDRAEQYF	TGTGCCAGCAGCGAAGTCGACAGGGCCGAGCAGTACTTC
NA	TRBJ2-6	TRBV25-1	NA	CASVEGVGQSGANVLTF	TGTGCCAGCGTTGAAGGGGTCGGCCAGTCTGGGGCCAACGTCCTGACTTTC
NA	TRBJ1-5	TRBV10-3	NA	CASSEGGAGASQPQHF	TGTGCCAGCAGTGAAGGCGGCGCGGGGGCTAGTCAGCCCCAGCATTTT
NA	TRBJ1-4	TRBV6-4	NA	CASSLSGGARYEKLFF	TGTGCCAGCAGTCTCTCCGGGGGGGCCAGATACGAAAAACTGTTTTTT
many	TRBJ1-2	TRBV7-2	NA	CASSYPKRAYGYTF	TGTGCCAGCAGTTACCCTAAAAGGGCCTATGGCTACACCTTC
many	TRBJ2-7	TRBV7-9	NA	CASSFASYEQYF	TGTGCCAGCAGTTTTGCCTCCTACGAGCAGTACTTC
many	TRBJ2-7	TRBV7-2	NA	CASSLLSGTYEQYF	TGTGCCAGCAGCTTACTGTCGGGGACCTACGAGCAGTACTTC
NA	TRBJ2-2	TRBV7-2	NA	CASSQGVFAGELFF	TGCGCCAGCAGCCAAGGGGTTTTTGCCGGGGAGCTGTTTTTT
many	TRBJ1-1	TRBV29-1	NA	CSGLDGEAFF	TGCAGCGGGCTGGATGGTGAAGCTTTCTTT
NA	TRBJ2-3	TRBV6-6	TRBD1	CASIEGQGKDTQYF	TGTGCCAGCATCGAGGGACAGGGGAAAGATACGCAGTATTTT
NA	TRBJ1-4	TRBV27	TRBD1	CASSPLRGTDEKLFF	TGTGCCAGCAGTCCGCTCAGGGGGACGGATGAAAAACTGTTTTTT
many	TRBJ2-7	TRBV10-3	TRBD1	CAISESAGGSYEQYF	TGTGCCATCAGTGAGTCGGCAGGGGGAAGCTACGAGCAGTACTTC
few	TRBJ1-6	TRBV4-1	NA	CASSLFGQEYSPLHF	TGTGCCAGCAGTTTATTTGGGCAGGAGTATTCACCCCTCCACTTT
few	TRBJ1-1	TRBV19	TRBD1	CASRGGTGLMNTEAFF	TGTGCCAGTAGAGGCGGGACAGGCCTCATGAACACTGAAGCTTTCTTT
few	TRBJ1-2	TRBV20-1	TRBD1	CSAPDRETGGYTF	TGCAGTGCTCCGGACAGGGAAACGGGTGGCTACACCTTC
NA	TRBJ2-6	TRBV20-1	NA	CSATGTGANVLTF	TGCAGTGCTACTGGCACTGGGGCCAACGTCCTGACTTTC
NA	TRBJ2-1	TRBV7-2	NA	CASSLANDNEQFF	TGTGCCAGCAGCTTAGCTAATGACAATGAGCAGTTCTTC
NA	TRBJ1-5	TRBV6-5	NA	CAGSTSSNQPQHF	TGTGCCGGCAGTACTTCGTCGAATCAGCCCCAGCATTTT
NA	TRBJ2-2	TRBV5-1	NA	CASSNEGAGELFF	TGCGCCAGCAGCAACGAAGGGGCCGGGGAGCTGTTTTTT
NA	TRBJ1-4	TRBV12-3/TRBV12-4	NA	CASSGTGDNEKLFF	TGTGCCAGCAGTGGGACGGGAGATAATGAAAAACTGTTTTTT
few	TRBJ2-7	TRBV7-9	TRBD1	CASTDRGPREQYF	TGTGCCAGCACAGACAGGGGCCCTAGGGAGCAGTACTTC
NA	TRBJ2-5	TRBV25-1	NA	CASSRGLTGGTQYF	TGTGCCAGCAGTCGCGGCCTGACCGGGGGGACCCAGTACTTC
many	TRBJ2-5	TRBV7-9	NA	CASSPRLQGQETQYF	TGTGCCAGCAGCCCAAGACTCCAGGGTCAAGAGACCCAGTACTTC
NA	TRBJ2-5	TRBV5-4	TRBD2	CASSSGTSGEETQYF	TGTGCCAGCAGCTCCGGGACTAGCGGAGAAGAGACCCAGTACTTC
few	TRBJ1-4	TRBV5-1	NA	CASSLDGASNEKLFF	TGCGCCAGCAGCTTGGACGGGGCTTCTAATGAAAAACTGTTTTTT
NA	TRBJ2-5	TRBV10-3	NA	CAISAGSQVLSVQYF	TGTGCCATCAGTGCGGGCAGCCAAGTTTTGTCAGTTCAGTACTTC
NA	TRBJ2-7	TRBV14	TRBD1	CASSHQVGQSYEQYF	TGTGCCAGCAGCCACCAGGTGGGACAGTCCTACGAGCAGTACTTC
few	TRBJ2-2	TRBV19	TRBD1	CASWTGLNTGELFF	TGTGCCAGTTGGACAGGGCTGAACACCGGGGAGCTGTTTTTT
NA	TRBJ2-5	TRBV29-1	TRBD2	CSVGFRGSETQYF	TGCAGCGTAGGGTTTCGCGGGAGCGAGACCCAGTACTTC
many	TRBJ1-6	TRBV7-9	NA	CASSARTSYNSPLHF	TGTGCCAGCAGTGCCAGGACCTCCTATAATTCACCCCTCCACTTT
NA	TRBJ1-4	TRBV6-5	NA	CASSLEGNPEKLFF	TGTGCCAGCAGTTTGGAAGGGAACCCGGAAAAACTGTTTTTT
few	TRBJ1-1	TRBV7-9	NA	CASSLESRGLGTEAFF	TGTGCCAGCAGCTTAGAATCCCGGGGGCTTGGCACTGAAGCTTTCTTT
many	TRBJ1-2	TRBV7-9	NA	CASSLAKIHYGYTF	TGTGCCAGCAGCTTAGCGAAAATACACTATGGCTACACCTTC
NA	TRBJ2-7	TRBV10-3	TRBD2	CANNLWGTSGSLKSYEQYF	TGTGCCAACAACCTCTGGGGGACTAGCGGGAGTCTGAAGTCCTACGAGCAGTACTTC
NA	TRBJ2-5	TRBV5-4	TRBD1	CASSLGTGTGETQYF	TGTGCCAGCAGCTTGGGCACCGGGACAGGGGAGACCCAGTACTTC
NA	TRBJ2-2	TRBV5-1	TRBD1	CASSSQGYAGELFF	TGCGCCAGCAGCTCACAGGGGTACGCCGGGGAGCTGTTTTTT